Listed below are T cell receptor beta chains from one sample, sequenced in a study of cytomegalovirus exposure and HLA in healthy donors. Measured with immunoSEQ multiplex PCR; TCRdb has only the in-frame clones, and not every one. This sample has 150,000 or so clones, with 60% to 85% found just once. Material for sequencing was PBMCs. These receptor sequences come from a middle-aged man in good health and CMV-seropositive. Each CDR3 is given with its conserved first and last residue. The order of the fields is V gene, clone size, D gene, J gene, CDR3 protein, CDR3 DNA. A D gene is named only where the DNA matches it firmly. The size field is filled for only some rows; it gives once, few, many or a size class.

>TRBV19|once|TRBD1|TRBJ1-1
CASRTRTGKNTEAFF
TGTGCCAGTAGAACCAGGACAGGGAAGAACACTGAAGCTTTCTTT
>TRBV4-2|NA|TRBD1|TRBJ2-7
CASSQRAGQGAYEQYF
TGTGCCAGCAGCCAACGTGCAGGACAGGGTGCCTACGAGCAGTACTTC
>TRBV4-2|NA|TRBD1|TRBJ2-7
CASSRDSSYEQYF
TGTGCCAGCAGCCGGGACAGCTCCTACGAGCAGTACTTC
>TRBV11-3|once|NA|TRBJ2-1
CASSLGGPVGNEQFF
TGTGCCAGCAGCTTGGGGGGGCCGGTGGGGAATGAGCAGTTCTTC
>TRBV18|NA|NA|TRBJ1-5
CASSPTREQPQHF
TGTGCCAGCTCGCCCACCAGGGAACAGCCCCAGCATTTT
>TRBV29-1|NA|TRBD1|TRBJ2-3
CSVKLTGQGRVVVGTDTQYF
TGCAGCGTTAAGCTCACGGGACAGGGTCGGGTGGTAGTTGGTACAGATACGCAGTATTTT
>TRBV29-1|NA|NA|TRBJ1-1
CSVAWARNTEAFF
TGCAGCGTTGCCTGGGCGCGGAACACTGAAGCTTTCTTT
>TRBV6-5|few|TRBD1|TRBJ1-5
CASRPTGDGQPQHF
TGTGCCAGCAGGCCTACAGGGGATGGTCAGCCCCAGCATTTT
>TRBV4-1|NA|NA|TRBJ1-2
CASSQDFRSRYTF
TGCGCCAGCAGCCAAGATTTCCGTAGCCGCTACACCTTC
>TRBV19|NA|TRBD1|TRBJ1-2
CASSIAQGAKGGYTF
TGTGCCAGTAGTATAGCACAGGGGGCGAAGGGGGGCTACACCTTC
>TRBV5-6|NA|TRBD1|TRBJ2-4
CASSFTGGGVQYF
TGTGCCAGCAGCTTTACAGGGGGTGGTGTTCAGTACTTC
>TRBV7-8|NA|TRBD1|TRBJ2-2
CASSLRDRNTGELFF
TGTGCCAGCAGCCTCCGGGACAGGAACACTGGGGAGCTGTTTTTT
>TRBV4-1|NA|TRBD2|TRBJ2-3
CASSQPTPAGGFTDTQYF
TGCGCCAGCAGCCAACCGACTCCAGCGGGAGGCTTCACAGATACGCAGTATTTT
>TRBV19|NA|NA|TRBJ1-4
CASKATGGVANEKLFF
TGTGCCAGTAAAGCGACAGGAGGCGTTGCTAATGAAAAACTGTTTTTT
>TRBV29-1|NA|TRBD2|TRBJ2-1
CSAAGLAINEQFF
TGCAGCGCCGCGGGACTAGCAATCAATGAGCAGTTCTTC
>TRBV4-3|NA|TRBD2|TRBJ2-7
CASSQDYRTRVDEQYF
TGCGCCAGCAGCCAAGATTATAGGACTAGAGTAGACGAGCAGTACTTC
>TRBV4-2|NA|NA|TRBJ2-2
CASSSLESGELFF
TGTGCCAGCAGTTCACTCGAGTCCGGGGAGCTGTTTTTT
>TRBV7-3|NA|TRBD2|TRBJ2-2
CASSASGHTGELFF
TGTGCCAGCAGCGCTAGCGGACACACCGGGGAGCTGTTTTTT
>TRBV4-3|NA|TRBD1|TRBJ2-7
CASSPGTGVSKEQYF
TGCGCCAGCAGCCCCGGGACAGGGGTTTCAAAAGAGCAGTACTTC
>TRBV29-1|NA|TRBD1|TRBJ2-5
CSVDRQGETQYF
TGCAGCGTCGATCGACAGGGAGAGACCCAGTACTTC
>TRBV18|NA|NA|TRBJ2-7
CASSLSDSVVYEQYF
TGTGCCAGCTCACTCTCTGACAGCGTGGTTTACGAGCAGTACTTC
>TRBV14|NA|NA|TRBJ1-1
CASSFGQNTEAFF
TGTGCCAGCAGCTTCGGACAGAACACTGAAGCTTTCTTT